The 18 T cell receptor beta chains reported below all come from one sample, sequenced in a study of T cell repertoires in cytomegalovirus infection. What these receptors recognize is not known. TCRdb ran MiXCR on the reads and lists one entry per CDR3 protein. Among about 330,000 distinct CDR3 sequences listed, roughly 34% were seen once. The material sequenced was cultured PBMCs, taken from culture after CMV antigen stimulation. These receptors all stem from a human donor in good health (CMV status not recorded). Some clones in this sample may be carry-over from other donors' samples.

V and J are TRBV20-1 and TRBJ2-1; 12 positions match TRBD2. The CDR3 consists of 14 residues. From germline, CDR1 is DFQATT and CDR2 SNEGSKA (reference sequence). Trimming removed 5 bases from V and 5 bases from J; junction bases left unmatched: 4. In DNA form, the CDR3 reads TGCAGTGCTTCCCGGACTAGCGGGAACAATGAGCAGTTCTTC. Amino acids: CSASRTSGNNEQFF.

This chain joins TRBV7-6 and TRBJ2-2; D not certain. In germline, CDR1 is SGHVS, CDR2 FNYEAQ. The CDR3 runs to 16 residues. V gave up 1 base and J gave up 3 bases, with 12 bases separating them. The CDR3 here is CASSLGPTSYTGELFF. The CDR3 bases are TGTGCCAGCAGCTTAGGCCCCACATCCTACACCGGGGAGCTGTTTTTT.

The table lists this clonotype with a few counts. V is TRBV5-5 and J is TRBJ2-3; possibly TRBD2 for D (5 bases). V was trimmed by 5 bases and J by 0 bases, leaving 13 bases between them. Looked up from germline, CDR1 is SGHKS and CDR2 is YYEKEE (reference sequence). This CDR3 is built from 15 residues. The chain's CDR3 is CASRITTGSTDTQYF. As DNA, the CDR3 is TGTGCCAGCAGAATTACTACGGGGAGCACAGATACGCAGTATTTT.

This clonotype was observed a few times. The V call is TRBV5-4, the J call TRBJ1-2; 7 bases agree with TRBD1. The ends lost 2 bases at V and 4 bases at J; junction bases unmatched: 8. This CDR3 is built from 15 residues. Germline V gene lookup returns CDR1 SGHNT and CDR2 YYREEE (reference sequence). The CDR3 bases are TGTGCCAGCAGCTTCGGGGAGGGGGCTCTCTATGGCTACACCTTC. Translation gives CASSFGEGALYGYTF.

This clonotype was counted between two and nine times. The rearrangement joins TRBV7-2 to TRBJ2-1; D unresolved. Germline CDR1 is SGHTA and CDR2 is FQGNSA. The CDR3 spans 13 residues. Trimming removed 4 bases at V and 4 bases at J, with 8 bases between. The CDR3 region has the DNA TGTGCCAGCAGCTCCACCGGTTACAATGAGCAGTTCTTC. This encodes CASSSTGYNEQFF.

This clonotype was seen more than once but under ten times. This chain links TRBV28 with TRBJ2-1; no definite D call. The V gene's germline CDR1 is MDHEN and CDR2 SYDVKM. Trimming took 5 bases from V and 4 from J, leaving 6 bases between them. This CDR3 is 12 amino acids long. CDR3 in amino acids: CASSTRYNEQFF. As DNA, the CDR3 is TGTGCCAGCAGTACCCGTTACAATGAGCAGTTCTTC.

This chain links TRBV28 with TRBJ2-7; D may be TRBD1 or TRBD2 (5 bases each). V was trimmed by 7 bases and J by 4 bases, leaving 17 bases between them. Germline loops: CDR1 MDHEN, CDR2 SYDVKM. This CDR3 has 14 amino acids. CDR3: CASTQEGRIYEQYF. DNA for the CDR3: TGTGCCAGCACCCAAGAGGGGAGAATATACGAGCAGTACTTC.

The V gene is TRBV6-2 or TRBV6-3, the J gene TRBJ2-7; 11 bases line up with TRBD2. Germline lookup yields CDR1 MNHEY and CDR2 SVGEGT. CDR3 length: 15 residues. J lost 3 bases, V lost 2 bases, and 3 bases had no gene match. DNA of the CDR3: TGTGCCAGCAGTTACCTGACTAGCGGGATCTACGAGCAGTACTTC. Translation gives CASSYLTSGIYEQYF.

The chain recombines TRBV20-1 with TRBJ2-7; TRBD2 aligns across 12 bases. The germline gives CDR1 DFQATT, CDR2 SNEGSKA (reference sequence). CDR3 size: 14 residues. After removal of 8 bases from V and 7 bases from J, the junction contained 12 bases not matched to a gene. CDR3 in amino acids: CSLYPSGRAKEQYF. The CDR3 DNA reads as TGCAGTTTGTACCCTAGCGGGAGGGCGAAAGAGCAGTACTTC.

This clonotype has just a few counts. The rearrangement links TRBV7-3 to TRBJ2-3; a possible D gene is TRBD2 (7 bases). Germline V lookup: CDR1 SGHTA, CDR2 FQGTGA. The CDR3 has 18 residues. Trimming shortened V by 0 bases and J by 2 bases, and 18 bases separated the two germline ends. CDR3 loop: CASSLTQTRGADTDTQYF. CDR3 nucleotides: TGTGCCAGCAGCTTAACCCAGACACGGGGGGCTGACACAGATACGCAGTATTTT.

The chain employs TRBV19 and TRBJ1-5, with a weak D call TRBD1 (6 bases). CDR3 size: 15 residues. Trimming removed 3 bases at V and 3 bases at J, with 12 bases between. Per germline, CDR1 LNHDA and CDR2 SQIVND (reference sequence). This chain's CDR3 is CASSIGGHPNQPQHF. The CDR3 DNA sequence: TGTGCCAGTAGTATCGGGGGACACCCCAATCAGCCCCAGCATTTT.

This clonotype was found a few times. The rearrangement joins TRBV9 to TRBJ1-5, with D uncertain. This CDR3 contains 13 residues. Germline values: CDR1 SGDLS, CDR2 YYNGEE. Between the trimmed V and J ends, which lost 3 bases and 7 bases, there was a span of 11 bases. CDR3 DNA sequence: TGTGCCAGCAGCGCCACAATAGGGCAGCCCCAGCATTTT. It is translated as CASSATIGQPQHF.

This clonotype was counted ten times or more. The chain links TRBV7-2 to TRBJ1-1; D is unclear. Germline loops: CDR1 SGHTA, CDR2 FQGNSA. CDR3 length equals 12 residues. V was clipped by 0 bases and J by 10 bases, with 9 bases between them. The CDR3 sequence is CASSLAIGSAFF. DNA of the CDR3: TGTGCCAGCAGCTTAGCAATAGGGTCAGCTTTCTTT.

This rearrangement joins TRBV7-8 to TRBJ2-1; 9 bases agree with TRBD2. The junction had 12 bases not matched to a gene; V was cut back by 2 bases and J by 10 bases. Germline V gene lookup returns CDR1 SGHVS and CDR2 FQNEAQ. This CDR3 is 16 amino acids long. The CDR3 here is CASSLFLAGGMGEQFF. As DNA, the CDR3 is TGTGCCAGCAGCTTATTTTTGGCGGGAGGGATGGGCGAGCAGTTCTTC. Full variable domain (rest looked up from reference TRBV7-8 and TRBJ2-1): GAGVSQSPRYKVAKRGQDVALRCDPISGHVSLFWYQQALGQGPEFLTYFQNEAQLDKSGLPSDRFFAERPEGSVSTLKIQRTQQEDSAVYLCASSLFLAGGMGEQFFGPGTRLTVL.

The sample holds a few counts of this clonotype. This sequence joins TRBV7-8 and TRBJ1-5, with 8 bases matching TRBD1. The germline CDR1 and CDR2 sequences are SGHVS and FQNEAQ. The CDR3 is 15 residues long. Trimming at V came to 1 base and at J to 2 bases, leaving 1 base not matched to a gene. CDR3 loop: CASSLVGQGNQPQHF. DNA for the CDR3: TGTGCCAGCAGCTTAGTGGGACAGGGCAATCAGCCCCAGCATTTT.

Note on this clonotype: A much larger clonotype is one base distant, so this may be a read error. V usage is TRBV7-2 and J usage is TRBJ2-2; D may be TRBD1 or TRBD2 (5 bases each). The CDR3 runs to 17 residues. Germline CDR1 reads SGHTA; CDR2 reads FQGNSA. V lost 5 bases and J 0 bases, leaving 16 bases between the germline ends. Here the CDR3 reads CASSRGREEANTGELFF. DNA of the CDR3: TGTGCCAGCAGCCGGGGCCGAGAGGAAGCGAACACCGGGGAGCTGTTTTTT. Supplemented by reference TRBV7-2 and TRBJ2-2, the full variable domain reads GAGVSQSPSNKVTEKGKDVELRCDPISGHTALYWYRQSLGQGLEFLIYFQGNSAPDKSGLPSDRFSAERTGGSVSTLTIQRTQQEDSAVYLCASSRGREEANTGELFFGEGSRLTVL.

The V call is TRBV5-4, the J call TRBJ1-1; D gene unclear. CDR3 length: 13 amino acids. Trimming shortened V by 6 bases and J by 0 bases, and 9 bases separated the two germline ends. Germline V gene sequence: CDR1 SGHNT, CDR2 YYREEE (reference sequence). The CDR3 DNA sequence: TGTGCCAGCAAAAATACGATGAACACTGAAGCTTTCTTT. This codes for CASKNTMNTEAFF.

This clonotype was seen a few times. The V gene is TRBV15, the J gene TRBJ2-3; no firm D call. In germline, CDR1 is LNHNV, CDR2 YYDKDF (reference sequence). CDR3 length: 15 residues. V was trimmed by 1 base and J by 4 bases, leaving 12 bases between them. The CDR3 reads CATSRAQSDSDTQYF. CDR3 coding DNA: TGTGCCACCAGCAGAGCCCAATCTGACTCAGATACGCAGTATTTT.